The 11 T cell receptor beta chains below come from one sample, sequenced in a study of response to subunit inactivated influenza vaccine. TCRdb itself ran the RT-PCR reads through MiXCR, one entry per CDR3 protein. This repertoire shows some 540,000 distinct CDR3 sequences, roughly a quarter found once; its top ten account for about 2.8%. The same data also went into a second study, on T cells expressing NK-cell markers. From that study: Template switching by 5'RACE with UMIs generated the TCR beta cDNA.

Sample: CD4+ T cells sorted from PBMCs, taken about 13 days after vaccination. The receptors were sampled from a man in his forties or fifties who received an inactivated influenza vaccine.

This chain connects TRBV6-5 to TRBJ1-5; D is possibly TRBD1 (6 bases). The CDR3 totals 15 residues. CDR1 MNHEY and CDR2 SVGAGI come from the germline V gene. V was clipped by 2 bases and J by 3 bases, with 11 bases between them. The CDR3 sequence is CASSYRQGNNQPQHF. The CDR3 DNA reads TGTGCCAGCAGTTACCGGCAGGGGAACAATCAGCCCCAGCATTTT.

V and J are TRBV7-2 and TRBJ2-1, with 8 bases that match TRBD2. The CDR3 sequence is 17 residues long. In germline, CDR1 is SGHTA, CDR2 FQGNSA. V was pared by 5 bases and J by 4 bases, with 13 bases of the junction left unmatched. The CDR3 DNA sequence: TGTGCCAGCAGCCGCATTGAGCGGGGGCGTCCGTACAATGAGCAGTTCTTC. It yields the protein CASSRIERGRPYNEQFF.

The chain is built from TRBV7-9 and TRBJ1-1; perhaps TRBD1 as D (6 bases). Germline V gene data show CDR1 as SEHNR and CDR2 as FQNEAQ (reference sequence). Trimming left V 5 bases short and J 6 bases short, with 13 bases between. The CDR3 consists of 13 residues. The DNA of the CDR3 is TGTGCCAGCAGCCAACGGCGGGGGCCTGAAGCTTTCTTT. It yields the protein CASSQRRGPEAFF.

The gene calls are TRBV12-3 or TRBV12-4 and TRBJ2-5; 8 bases map to TRBD2. The CDR3 length is 17 residues. Unmatched junction bases numbered 17, after V lost 7 bases and J lost 4 bases. For the CDR3, the DNA is TGTGCCAGCATTCCCGGAACTAGCGGCCTCCAGGGAGAGACCCAGTACTTC. It encodes CASIPGTSGLQGETQYF.

The genes are TRBV6-1 and TRBJ2-3, with D maybe TRBD2 (6 bases). Per the germline V gene, CDR1 is MNHNS and CDR2 is SASEGT. V was shortened by 4 bases and J by 6 bases, with 23 bases between the two germline ends. The CDR3 covers 17 residues. The CDR3 loop is CASSGVTKGLRTDTQYF. In DNA, the CDR3 is TGTGCCAGCAGTGGAGTTACCAAGGGACTCCGTACGGATACGCAGTATTTT.

This clonotype has more than one count but fewer than ten. As DNA, the CDR3 is TGTGCCAGCAGTAATAGCGGGAGAATTAAGAACGAGCAGTACTTC. This encodes CASSNSGRIKNEQYF. This chain joins TRBV28 and TRBJ2-7; 9 bases are shared with TRBD2. The CDR3 is made up of 15 amino acids. Germline loops: CDR1 MDHEN, CDR2 SYDVKM. J gave up 5 bases and V 5 bases, and 10 bases lay outside the gene matches.

The chain has TRBV6-5 and TRBJ1-6; weak D call: TRBD1 (5 bases). Germline-derived CDR1 and CDR2 are MNHEY and SVGAGI. Trimming left V 2 bases short and J 6 bases short, with 11 bases between. The CDR3 contains 15 residues. CDR3 region: CASSYEWGSNSPLHF. The CDR3 DNA sequence: TGTGCCAGCAGTTACGAATGGGGCAGTAATTCACCCCTCCACTTT.

This clonotype was recorded only once. The chain recombines TRBV5-4 with TRBJ2-5; TRBD1 is a possible D gene (6 bases). Trimming pared 5 bases from V and 0 bases from J, leaving 14 bases between. Per germline, CDR1 SGHNT and CDR2 YYREEE (reference sequence). The CDR3 has 15 residues. CDR3: CASRQQGRYQETQYF. In nucleotides, the CDR3 is TGTGCCAGCAGGCAACAGGGACGGTACCAAGAGACCCAGTACTTC.

This clonotype has more than one count but fewer than ten. The rearrangement uses TRBV30 and TRBJ1-1, with D uncertain. Looked up from germline, CDR1 is GTSNPN and CDR2 is SVGIG (reference sequence). The CDR3 length is 12 residues. The V end was cut by 0 bases, the J end by 1 base, with 3 bases between. The CDR3 loop reads CAWSVGNTEAFF. The DNA of the CDR3 is TGTGCCTGGAGTGTGGGGAACACTGAAGCTTTCTTT. Together with reference TRBV30 and TRBJ1-1, the CDR3 gives the full variable domain: SQTIHQWPATLVQPVGSPLSLECTVEGTSNPNLYWYRQAAGRGLQLLFYSVGIGQISSEVPQNLSASRPQDRQFILSSKKLLLSDSGFYLCAWSVGNTEAFFGQGTRLTVV.

This clonotype has just a few counts. The genes are TRBV12-3 or TRBV12-4 and TRBJ2-3; 8 nucleotides line up with TRBD2. J was trimmed by 1 base and V by 4 bases; bases with no gene match: 4. This CDR3 is 15 amino acids long. The CDR3 bases are TGTGCCAGCAGTTCCAGCGGGAGCGGCACAGATACGCAGTATTTT. Encoded protein: CASSSSGSGTDTQYF.

This clonotype was detected only a few times. J is TRBJ2-7 and V is TRBV27, with 10 positions matching TRBD2. V was pared by 5 bases and J by 2 bases, with 6 bases of the junction left unmatched. The CDR3 has 15 residues. Germline loops: CDR1 MNHEY, CDR2 SMNVEV (reference sequence). The CDR3, as DNA: TGTGCCAGCAGTGGGGCCGGACTAGCGGCCTACGAGCAGTACTTC. Translated: CASSGAGLAAYEQYF.